The sequence of this TCR beta chain was determined in a study of post-analysis software for immune sequencing data. Study overall: The disease courses covered relapsing-remitting, secondary progressive and progressive-relapsing multiple sclerosis.

A remark on this clonotype: Its antigen remains unknown.

Unique molecular identifiers were present in the TCR beta cDNA libraries. Input populations of roughly 0.95 to 10 million T cells gave rise to hundreds of thousands of cDNA molecules. One entry per CDR3 protein, called by TCRdb with MiXCR from the PCR reads. Among more than 450,000 distinct CDR3 sequences listed, about 40% were seen once. Trimming took 6 bases from V and 0 from J; bases not matched to a gene: 8. CDR1 and CDR2 from the germline V gene are LGHDT and YNNKEL (reference sequence). The CDR3 sequence is 15 residues long. Study results and limitations: Pronounced co-clustering by F measure was evident among identically batched samples. A significant reduction in normalized Chao1 diversity was observed in multiple sclerosis patients versus controls. In patients, roughly 5 TRBV segments were more frequent than in controls, with TRBV5-6, TRBV5-1 and TRBV20-1 among them.

Sequencing was performed on blood. This chain links TRBV3-1 with TRBJ2-7, with 7 bases lining up with TRBD2. This clonotype was obtained from a girl between 5 and 17 years old with multiple sclerosis. CDR3 sequence (DNA): TGTGCCAGCAGTCCTTTCAGCGGGACCTCCTACGAGCAGTACTTC. Protein: CASSPFSGTSYEQYF.